Presented here are 5 T cell receptor beta chains from one specimen sequenced in a study of blood T cell repertoires in COVID-19. Measured with immunoSEQ multiplex PCR; TCRdb has only the in-frame clones, and not every one. The sample comprises tens of thousands of clones, 80% to 90% of which are singletons, and approximately 1.5% rests with the top ten. Sequenced input: peripheral blood. These receptors all come from a man in his 60s with acute or convalescent COVID-19.

This clone was counted a single time. The V and J genes are TRBV6-5 and TRBJ1-2; 7 positions match TRBD1. The V gene's germline CDR1 is MNHEY and CDR2 SVGAGI. This CDR3 comprises 14 residues. V shed 6 bases, J shed 8 bases, and the junction held 12 bases outside the gene matches. The CDR3 DNA follows: TGTGCCAGCAGATACCCGGACAGGTGGGAGGGCTACACCTTC. Its translation: CASRYPDRWEGYTF.

The chain carries TRBV2 and TRBJ1-5; 7 nucleotides agree with TRBD1. Germline trimming cut 2 bases from V and 6 bases from J; bases unmatched to any gene: 4. CDR3 size: 14 residues. Germline-derived CDR1 and CDR2 are SNHLY and FYNNEI. The CDR3 DNA reads TGTGCCAGCAGTGAAAGGCAGGGGGGTCAGCCCCAGCATTTT. It translates to CASSERQGGQPQHF.

The CDR3 DNA reads as TGTGCCAGCAGCGTAGCACTAGCGGGGGCCTCGAACACCGGGGAGCTGTTTTTT. Its protein product is CASSVALAGASNTGELFF. The rearrangement uses TRBV9 and TRBJ2-2; 11 nucleotides match TRBD2. V dropped 0 bases and J dropped 0; count of bases not matched to a gene: 4. CDR3 size: 18 residues. The V gene's germline CDR1 is SGDLS and CDR2 YYNGEE.

This clone showed up just a few times. Compared with germline, one end of the junction differs, possibly owing to a read error. This chain links TRBV7-7 with TRBJ2-5; 9 nucleotides agree with TRBD2. Germline V gives CDR1 SSHAT, CDR2 FNYEAQ (reference sequence). This CDR3 comprises 16 residues. This chain's CDR3 is CASSLGVAGGQETQYF. The DNA for the CDR3 is TGTGCTAGCAGCTTAGGAGTCGCGGGAGGGCAAGAGACCCAGTACTTC.

V gene TRBV6-2 or TRBV6-3 combines with J gene TRBJ1-1; possibly TRBD1 for D (5 bases). The germline V and J ends were trimmed by 6 bases and 8 bases, with 10 bases remaining between them. Per germline, CDR1 MNHEY and CDR2 SVGEGT. The CDR3 totals 11 residues. This CDR3 reads CASSSRQEAFF. The CDR3 nucleotides are TGTGCCAGCAGCTCAAGACAGGAAGCTTTCTTT.